Listed below are T cell receptor beta chains from one sample, sequenced in a study of beta chain features in type 1 diabetes. Only in-frame clones appear in the TCRdb table, and some are missing; sequencing was by immunoSEQ multiplex PCR. The profile shows around 140,000 clones, roughly 9.7% of them singletons. Sequencing was carried out using central memory CD4+ T cells from blood. Receptor source: a woman in her thirties or forties in good health. CDR3s include the opening cysteine and the closing phenylalanine or tryptophan. Each record gives: J gene, V gene, clone size, D gene, CDR3 DNA, CDR3 protein. The D gene is left open where the match is weak. Only some rows state a clone size, as once, few, many or a class for expanded clones.

TRBJ2-1 | TRBV9 | many | TRBD2 | TGTGCCAGCAGCGTTGGCGGGGGGTACTCCTACAATGAGCAGTTCTTC | CASSVGGGYSYNEQFF
TRBJ1-5 | TRBV6-6 | NA | TRBD1 | TGTGCCAGCAGACCTGGACAGGGGGGGGGTCAGCCCCAGCATTTT | CASRPGQGGGQPQHF
TRBJ1-1 | TRBV15 | NA | TRBD1 | TGTGCCACCAGCAGAGATTTCGTCGGGACAGGGTGGATCCCTGAAGCTTTCTTT | CATSRDFVGTGWIPEAFF
TRBJ1-5 | TRBV5-1 | NA | TRBD1 | TGCGCCAGCAGCCCCGGGACAGTCAATCAGCCCCAGCATTTT | CASSPGTVNQPQHF
TRBJ2-1 | TRBV29-1 | NA | NA | TGCAGCGTTGAAGGTTACGGCGGCAATGAGCAGTTCTTC | CSVEGYGGNEQFF
TRBJ2-3 | TRBV27 | NA | TRBD2 | TGTGCCAGCAGTTTCCAAGGACTAGCCTGGGATACGCAGTATTTT | CASSFQGLAWDTQYF
TRBJ1-1 | TRBV9 | NA | NA | TGTGCCAGCAGCTCCCAGACAGACACTGAAGCTTTCTTT | CASSSQTDTEAFF
TRBJ2-1 | TRBV7-2 | NA | TRBD2 | TGTGCCAGCAGCCTACGGCGTAGCGGGGGGGACCACAATGAGCAGTTCTTC | CASSLRRSGGDHNEQFF
TRBJ2-3 | TRBV6-5 | few | TRBD2 | TGTGCCAGCAGTAAAGATAGCGGGACGCAGTATTTT | CASSKDSGTQYF
TRBJ2-1 | TRBV7-2 | few | NA | TGTGCCAGCAGCTTCGGACTAGGGGGGAATGAGCAGTTCTTC | CASSFGLGGNEQFF
TRBJ2-5 | TRBV18 | few | NA | TGTGCCAGCTCACCCCAGGGGGAGACCCAGTACTTC | CASSPQGETQYF
TRBJ2-2 | TRBV6-5 | few | TRBD2 | TGTGCCAGCACTTTACTAGCGGCGGGCACCGGGGAGCTGTTTTTT | CASTLLAAGTGELFF
TRBJ2-1 | TRBV27 | NA | TRBD2 | TGTGCCAGCAGGCGGGGGAACAACAATGAGCAGTTCTTC | CASRRGNNNEQFF
TRBJ1-1 | TRBV9 | NA | TRBD1 | TGTGCCAGCAGCTCCCCCATGGGGCAGGGGGGCACTGAAGCTTTCTTT | CASSSPMGQGGTEAFF
TRBJ2-7 | TRBV4-3 | many | TRBD1 | TGCGCCAGCAGCCAAGATTGGGGACAGGGGGCGCGGGAGCAGTACTTC | CASSQDWGQGAREQYF
TRBJ1-1 | TRBV2 | NA | NA | TGTGCCAGCGAAGGAGGCCGGAGGACTGAAGCTTTCTTT | CASEGGRRTEAFF
TRBJ2-5 | TRBV11-2 | NA | TRBD2 | TGTGCCAGCAGTCTAGCGGGGAGCGGAGAGACCCAGTACTTC | CASSLAGSGETQYF
TRBJ2-1 | TRBV5-6 | NA | NA | TGTGCCAGCAGCTTGTTTCTAGAGCAGTTCTTC | CASSLFLEQFF
TRBJ2-7 | TRBV9 | few | NA | TGTGCCAGCAGCGTGTCGTCCTACGAGCAGTACTTC | CASSVSSYEQYF
TRBJ2-2 | TRBV6-5 | NA | NA | TGTGCCAGCTGGACTGGCTTGTCGAACACCGGGGAGCTGTTTTTT | CASWTGLSNTGELFF
TRBJ2-5 | TRBV5-1 | NA | TRBD2 | TGCGCCAGCAGCTTGGCCACTAGCGGGGCCCAAGAGACCCAGTACTTC | CASSLATSGAQETQYF
TRBJ1-1 | TRBV28 | NA | NA | TGTGCCAGCAGACTTAAGACAGTTGAAGCTTTCTTT | CASRLKTVEAFF
TRBJ2-1 | TRBV6-5 | NA | TRBD1 | TGTGCCAGCCGGAGGGACAGGGATTACAATGAGCAGTTCTTC | CASRRDRDYNEQFF
TRBJ1-2 | TRBV18 | NA | NA | TGTGCCAGCTCCCTCCAGTTGGCCGAGGATGGCTACACCTTC | CASSLQLAEDGYTF
TRBJ1-2 | TRBV7-9 | NA | NA | TGTGCCAGCAGCTTAGTGGCGGTGGGCTACACCTTC | CASSLVAVGYTF
TRBJ1-4 | TRBV2 | few | NA | TGTGCCAGCAGTGGGAGGAGTGGGAATGAAAAACTGTTTTTT | CASSGRSGNEKLFF
TRBJ1-5 | TRBV19 | NA | NA | TGTGCCACCCAGCTGGCAGGCTATCAGCCCCAGCATTTT | CATQLAGYQPQHF
TRBJ1-1 | TRBV6-5 | few | NA | TGTGCCAGCAGTTACTCACAGAGAGTGAACACTGAAGCTTTCTTT | CASSYSQRVNTEAFF
TRBJ2-4 | TRBV10-2 | few | TRBD2 | TGCGCCAGCAGTGAGCGGGGAGGGGACATTCAGTACTTC | CASSERGGDIQYF
TRBJ1-1 | TRBV5-8 | NA | NA | TGTGCCAGCAGCTTTGGGCGCCAGGAAGCTTTCTTT | CASSFGRQEAFF
TRBJ1-2 | TRBV29-1 | few | TRBD1 | TGCAGCGTTGAGAACGCAGGGGGTGGCTACACCTTC | CSVENAGGGYTF
TRBJ2-7 | TRBV5-1 | NA | TRBD1 | TGCGCCAGCAGCCTGGCCGGGACAGGGACCTACGAGCAGTACTTC | CASSLAGTGTYEQYF
TRBJ2-7 | TRBV7-2 | NA | TRBD1 | TGTGCCAGCAGCTTAGAAGGGGGACAGGGGCTATACGAGCAGTACTTC | CASSLEGGQGLYEQYF
TRBJ2-3 | TRBV10-3 | few | NA | TGTGCCATCGTCGGGGGGCCCACAGATACGCAGTATTTT | CAIVGGPTDTQYF
TRBJ1-2 | TRBV6-1 | few | TRBD1 | TGTGCCAGCAGTGAAGTAGGACAGGGTGGCTACACCTTC | CASSEVGQGGYTF
TRBJ1-2 | TRBV6-5 | NA | TRBD1 | TGTGCCAGCATGGAGTATCCGGGACAGTGGACAAGCTACACCTTC | CASMEYPGQWTSYTF
TRBJ1-2 | TRBV19 | NA | NA | TGTGCCAGCGCGCACAGGGAGGGTGGCTACACCTTC | CASAHREGGYTF
TRBJ2-5 | TRBV28 | many | NA | TGTGCCAGCAGTTTATCTAGCTTGGGGACCCAGTACTTC | CASSLSSLGTQYF
TRBJ2-7 | TRBV21-1 | few | NA | TGTGCCAGCGGACAGGGGTTCTACGAGCAGTACTTC | CASGQGFYEQYF
TRBJ1-5 | TRBV2 | many | TRBD1 | TGTGCCAGCAGTCCGAAGCTACGACAGGGGGACCAGCCCCAGCATTTT | CASSPKLRQGDQPQHF
TRBJ2-3 | TRBV5-1 | NA | NA | TGCGCCAGCAGCTTGGACAGTTCCACAGATACGCAGTATTTT | CASSLDSSTDTQYF
TRBJ1-5 | TRBV21-1 | many | NA | TGTGCCAGCAGCAAATATCCGAACCGGGTCCGCAATCAGCCCCAGCATTTT | CASSKYPNRVRNQPQHF
TRBJ2-7 | TRBV6-5 | few | TRBD2 | TGTGCCAGCATACTCCCCGGACCGACCGGGGGGGAGCAGTACTTC | CASILPGPTGGEQYF
TRBJ1-1 | TRBV2 | few | NA | TGTGCCAGCAGTGACGGTGACACTGAAGCTTTCTTT | CASSDGDTEAFF
TRBJ2-7 | TRBV2 | NA | TRBD1 | TGTGCCAGCAGGTTTATCACAGGGGGCTACGAGCAGTACTTC | CASRFITGGYEQYF
TRBJ1-3 | TRBV7-8 | NA | NA | TGTGCCAGCAGCTTAGGACGGGGCTCTGGAAACACCATATATTTT | CASSLGRGSGNTIYF